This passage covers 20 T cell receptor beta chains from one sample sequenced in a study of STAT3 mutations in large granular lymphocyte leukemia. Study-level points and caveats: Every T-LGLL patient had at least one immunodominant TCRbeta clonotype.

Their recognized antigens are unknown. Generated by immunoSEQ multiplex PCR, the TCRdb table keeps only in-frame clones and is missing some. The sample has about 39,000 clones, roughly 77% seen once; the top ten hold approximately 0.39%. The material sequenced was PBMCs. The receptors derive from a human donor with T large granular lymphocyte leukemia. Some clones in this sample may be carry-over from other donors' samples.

In DNA form, the CDR3 reads TGTGCCAGCAGCCAAGGGGCGTCTGGGGCCAACGTCCTGACTTTC. Its translation: CASSQGASGANVLTF. V is TRBV14 and J is TRBJ2-6; no clear D. CDR3 length equals 15 residues. Germline CDR1 SGHDN, CDR2 FVKESK. V lost 1 base and J 1 base, leaving 5 bases between the germline ends.

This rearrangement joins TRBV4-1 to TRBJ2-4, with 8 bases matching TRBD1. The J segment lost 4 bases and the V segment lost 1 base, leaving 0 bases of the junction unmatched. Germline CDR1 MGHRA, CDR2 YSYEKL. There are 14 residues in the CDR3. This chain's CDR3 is CASSQGQGKNIQYF. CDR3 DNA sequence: TGCGCCAGCAGCCAAGGACAGGGGAAAAACATTCAGTACTTC.

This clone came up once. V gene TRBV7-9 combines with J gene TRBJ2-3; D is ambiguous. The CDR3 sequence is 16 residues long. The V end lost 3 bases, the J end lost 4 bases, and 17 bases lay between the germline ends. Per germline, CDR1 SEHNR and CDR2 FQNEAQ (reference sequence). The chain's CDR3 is CASSFGPIAGSDTQYF. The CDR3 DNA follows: TGTGCCAGCAGCTTCGGCCCGATAGCTGGATCAGATACGCAGTATTTT.

For the CDR3, the DNA is TGTGCCAGCGGGAAGTGGCCTTCAGGAGGGGAGCAGTTCTTC. Its protein product is CASGKWPSGGEQFF. This rearrangement joins TRBV2 to TRBJ2-1; tentatively, D is TRBD2 (6 bases). Germline V gene sequence: CDR1 SNHLY, CDR2 FYNNEI. Trimming cost V 8 bases and J 10 bases, with 21 bases left between them. The CDR3 sequence is 14 residues long.

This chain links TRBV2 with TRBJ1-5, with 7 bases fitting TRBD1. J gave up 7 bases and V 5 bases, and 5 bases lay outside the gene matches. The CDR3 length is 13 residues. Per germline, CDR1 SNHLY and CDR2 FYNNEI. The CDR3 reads CASSQDRFQPQHF. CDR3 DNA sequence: TGTGCCAGCAGTCAGGACAGGTTCCAGCCCCAGCATTTT.

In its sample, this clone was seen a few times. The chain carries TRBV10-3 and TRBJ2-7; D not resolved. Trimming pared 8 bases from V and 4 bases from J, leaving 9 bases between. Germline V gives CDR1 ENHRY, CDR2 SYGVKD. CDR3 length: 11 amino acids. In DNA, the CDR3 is TGTGCCATCCGTGGGGTGTACGAGCAGTACTTC. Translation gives CAIRGVYEQYF.

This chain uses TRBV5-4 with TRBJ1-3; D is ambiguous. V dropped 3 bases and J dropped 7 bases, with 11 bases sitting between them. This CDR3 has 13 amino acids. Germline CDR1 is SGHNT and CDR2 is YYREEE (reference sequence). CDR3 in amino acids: CASSSSPGNTIYF. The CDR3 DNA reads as TGTGCCAGCAGCTCCTCCCCGGGGAACACCATATATTTT.

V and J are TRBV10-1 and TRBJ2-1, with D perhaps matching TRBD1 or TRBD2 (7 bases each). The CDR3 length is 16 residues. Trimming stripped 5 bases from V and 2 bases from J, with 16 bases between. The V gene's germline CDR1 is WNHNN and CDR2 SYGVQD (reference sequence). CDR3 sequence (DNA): TGCGCCAGCAGTTCCTCCAGGGGGGGGACCTACAATGAGCAGTTCTTC. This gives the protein CASSSSRGGTYNEQFF.

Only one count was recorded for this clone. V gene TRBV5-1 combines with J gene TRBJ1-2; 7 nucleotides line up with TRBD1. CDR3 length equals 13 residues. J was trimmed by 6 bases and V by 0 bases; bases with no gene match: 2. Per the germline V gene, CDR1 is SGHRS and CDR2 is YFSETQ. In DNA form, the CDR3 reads TGCGCCAGCAGCTTGGGGGACAGACATGGCTACACCTTC. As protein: CASSLGDRHGYTF.

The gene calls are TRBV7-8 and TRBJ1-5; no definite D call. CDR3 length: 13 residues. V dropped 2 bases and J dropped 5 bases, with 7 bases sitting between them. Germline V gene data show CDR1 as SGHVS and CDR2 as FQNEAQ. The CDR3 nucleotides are TGTGCCAGCAGCTTATGGGAGGATCAGCCCCAGCATTTT. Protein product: CASSLWEDQPQHF.

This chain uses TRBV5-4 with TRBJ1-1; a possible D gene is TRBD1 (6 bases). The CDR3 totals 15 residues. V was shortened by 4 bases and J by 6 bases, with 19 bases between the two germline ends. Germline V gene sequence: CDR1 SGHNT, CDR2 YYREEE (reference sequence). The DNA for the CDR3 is TGTGCCAGCAGCCCGGATCCCCAGGGGCGGGCTGAAGCTTTCTTT. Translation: CASSPDPQGRAEAFF. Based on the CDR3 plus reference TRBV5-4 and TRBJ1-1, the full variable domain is ETGVTQSPTHLIKTRGQQVTLRCSSQSGHNTVSWYQQALGQGPQFIFQYYREEENGRGNFPPRFSGLQFPNYSSELNVNALELDDSALYLCASSPDPQGRAEAFFGQGTRLTVV.

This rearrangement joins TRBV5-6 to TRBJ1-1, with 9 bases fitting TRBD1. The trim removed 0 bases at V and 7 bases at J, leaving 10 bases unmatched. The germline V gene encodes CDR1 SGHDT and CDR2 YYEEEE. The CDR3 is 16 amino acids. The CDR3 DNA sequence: TGTGCCAGCAGCTTGGATGGACAGGGGATATTGGGTGAAGCTTTCTTT. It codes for CASSLDGQGILGEAFF.

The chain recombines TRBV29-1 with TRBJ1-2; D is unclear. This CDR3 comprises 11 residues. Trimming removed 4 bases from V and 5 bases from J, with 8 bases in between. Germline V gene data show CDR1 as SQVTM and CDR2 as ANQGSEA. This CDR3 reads CSVVLPYGYTF. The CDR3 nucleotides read TGCAGCGTTGTTTTACCATATGGCTACACCTTC.

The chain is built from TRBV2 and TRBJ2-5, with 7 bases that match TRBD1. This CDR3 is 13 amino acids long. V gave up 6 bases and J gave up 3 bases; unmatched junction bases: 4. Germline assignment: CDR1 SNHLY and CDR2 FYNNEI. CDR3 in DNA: TGTGCCAGCAGGGAGACAGGGAAAGAGACCCAGTACTTC. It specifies CASRETGKETQYF.

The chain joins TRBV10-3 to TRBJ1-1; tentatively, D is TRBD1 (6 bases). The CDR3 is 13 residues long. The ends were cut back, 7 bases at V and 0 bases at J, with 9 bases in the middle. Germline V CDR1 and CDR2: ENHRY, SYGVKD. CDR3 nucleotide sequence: TGTGCCATCAAGTCAGGGGTGAACACTGAAGCTTTCTTT. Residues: CAIKSGVNTEAFF.

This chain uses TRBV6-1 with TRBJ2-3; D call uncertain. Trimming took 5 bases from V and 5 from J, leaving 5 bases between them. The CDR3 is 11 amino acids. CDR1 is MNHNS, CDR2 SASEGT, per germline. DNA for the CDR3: TGTGCCAGCAGTCCCTTAGATACGCAGTATTTT. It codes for CASSPLDTQYF.

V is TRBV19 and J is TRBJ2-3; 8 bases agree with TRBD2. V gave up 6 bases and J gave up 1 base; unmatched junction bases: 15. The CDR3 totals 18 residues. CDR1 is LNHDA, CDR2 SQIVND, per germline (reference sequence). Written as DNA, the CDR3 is TGTGCCAGTAGCCCCCCGGGCGGGGGGTCCTTTGGCACAGATACGCAGTATTTT. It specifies CASSPPGGGSFGTDTQYF.

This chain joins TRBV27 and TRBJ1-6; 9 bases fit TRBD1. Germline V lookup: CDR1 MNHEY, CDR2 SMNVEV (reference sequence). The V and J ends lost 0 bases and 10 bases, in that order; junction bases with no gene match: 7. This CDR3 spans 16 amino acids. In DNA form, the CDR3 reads TGTGCCAGCAGTTTATCGACGGGGACAGGGAAGTCACCCCTCCACTTT. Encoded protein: CASSLSTGTGKSPLHF.

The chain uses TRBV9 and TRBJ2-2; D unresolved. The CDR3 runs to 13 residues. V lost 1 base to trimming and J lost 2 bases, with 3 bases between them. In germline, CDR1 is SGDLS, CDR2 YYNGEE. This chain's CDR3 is CASSVPNTGELFF. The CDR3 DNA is TGTGCCAGCAGCGTACCAAACACCGGGGAGCTGTTTTTT.

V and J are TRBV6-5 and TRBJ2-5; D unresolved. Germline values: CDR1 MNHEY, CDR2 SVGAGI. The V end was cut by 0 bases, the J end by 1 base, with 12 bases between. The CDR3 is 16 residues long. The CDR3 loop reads CASSYSVDTSQETQYF. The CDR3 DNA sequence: TGTGCCAGCAGTTACTCGGTCGACACGTCCCAAGAGACCCAGTACTTC.